This T cell receptor (beta chain) was captured in a study of blood T cell repertoires in COVID-19. Across the whole study: Samples of COVID-19 (acute and convalescent) were obtained from the United States, Italy and Spain. T cells, B-cell-depleted T cells, or PBMCs supplied cDNA or gDNA.

In the authors' workflow: Using reference gene primer amplification, nucleated cell counts were estimated. The repertoire was sequenced with immunoSEQ multiplex PCR; TCRdb's copy has only in-frame clones and lacks some. The V and J calls and clone size come from that table; D and trimming were worked out from the DNA. This sample has about 120,000 clones, with 55% to 70% found just once. In this sample, this clone turned up once. Germline V CDR1 and CDR2: SGHRS, YFSETQ. This CDR3 spans 15 amino acids. Losses at the gene ends were 0 bases for V and 1 base for J; bases not matched to a gene: 0. The sequenced sample consisted of peripheral blood. The V call is TRBV5-1, the J call TRBJ2-3, with 9 bases identical to TRBD1. The clonotype was recovered from a woman aged 70-85 years with acute or convalescent COVID-19. The CDR3 sequence: CASSLDRGRTDTQYF. CDR3 nucleotide sequence: TGCGCCAGCAGCTTGGACAGGGGGCGCACAGATACGCAGTATTTT.